This TCR beta chain was sequenced for a study of blood T cell repertoires in COVID-19. As for the study in general: Both acute and convalescent COVID-19 samples were obtained from the United States, Italy and Spain. PBMCs, B-cell-depleted T cells, or T cells were the source of the cDNA or gDNA that made up the material.

Enrollment of patients from Seattle took place during active infection, with longitudinal follow-up. This CDR3 contains 13 residues. From germline, CDR1 is LNHDA and CDR2 SQIVND (reference sequence). Trimming removed 6 bases from V and 3 bases from J, with 9 bases in between. Methods used by the authors: How many nucleated cells were present was estimated from reference gene primer amplification. The method was immunoSEQ multiplex PCR; TCRdb's version includes in-frame clones alone and lacks a portion of them. The V and J calls and the clone size are those of that table, but D and trimming were determined from the DNA. The sample records about 220,000 clones, approximately 85% being singletons.

V and J are TRBV19 and TRBJ1-5; perhaps TRBD1 as D (6 bases). The origin of this receptor is an older woman with COVID-19, enrolled during active disease. The sample consisted of peripheral blood. The CDR3 protein is CASRGQTNQPQHF. Here the CDR3 DNA reads TGTGCCAGTAGGGGACAAACCAATCAGCCCCAGCATTTT.